What follows is one T cell receptor (beta chain) and its context. Its antigen is unknown. A second PCR of roughly 6 to 12 cycles used a sample-barcoded 5' primer and a J-beta primer mix. TCRdb reprocessed the 5' RACE reads via MiXCR and lists one record per CDR3 protein. The sample carries some 1.4 million distinct CDR3 sequences, around two fifths recorded once. The J segment lost 11 bases and the V segment lost 3 bases, leaving 20 bases of the junction unmatched. CDR1 MDHEN and CDR2 SYDVKM come from the germline V gene. The CDR3 consists of 17 residues. The data stem from a study of blood T cells in healthy people across ages. Study-level information: Per two T cells, template switching captured roughly one barcoded beta molecule.

Study results and caveats: Observed TCR beta diversity per million T cells went down as age went up. This fall followed a roughly linear course with age. PBMCs that were unsorted prevented a conclusive naive versus antigen-experienced comparison.

The extraction recovered at least 5 micrograms of total RNA per sample. The genes are TRBV28 and TRBJ2-5, with 8 bases that match TRBD2. The origin of this receptor is a woman under 30 in good health. Sequenced material: blood. The CDR3 DNA is TGTGCCAGCAGTTTCCCAGGACTAGCAAGCTCCTACAATGAGCAGTACTTC. It specifies CASSFPGLASSYNEQYF.